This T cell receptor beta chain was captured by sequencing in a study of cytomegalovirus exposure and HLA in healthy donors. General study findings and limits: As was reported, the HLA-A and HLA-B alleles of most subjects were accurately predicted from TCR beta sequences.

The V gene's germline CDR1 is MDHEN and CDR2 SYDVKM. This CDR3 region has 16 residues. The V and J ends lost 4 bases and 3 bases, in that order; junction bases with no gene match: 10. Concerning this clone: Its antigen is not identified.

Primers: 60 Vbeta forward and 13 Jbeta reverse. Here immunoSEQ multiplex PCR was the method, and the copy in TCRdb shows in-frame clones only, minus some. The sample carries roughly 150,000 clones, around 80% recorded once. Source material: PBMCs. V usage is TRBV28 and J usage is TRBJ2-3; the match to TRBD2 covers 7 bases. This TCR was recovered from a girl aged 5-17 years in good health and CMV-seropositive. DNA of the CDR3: TGTGCCAGCAGTTCCTTATGGGACTATAAGACAGATACGCAGTATTTT. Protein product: CASSSLWDYKTDTQYF.